Each of the 32 T cell receptor beta chains below was sequenced from the same sample in a study of cytomegalovirus exposure and HLA in healthy donors (dated by TCRdb to 2015 to 2018). The library relied on the immunoSEQ multiplex PCR assay. For the multiplex PCR, a mixture combining 60 forward primers for TCR Vbeta segments and 13 reverse primers for TCR Jbeta segments was used. Sourced from immuneACCESS, this table was stored by TCRdb with only in-frame sequences that have V and J called. A share of the clones is absent; for the studies checked, an unresolved V gene accounts for under half, and the remainder has no known explanation. The sample contains nearly 110,000 clones, 81% of them found a single time. Approximately 2.2% of the sample rests with the top ten. The sample comprised PBMCs. The origin of the receptors is a man under 40 in good health and CMV-seronegative.

The chain combines TRBV4-1 with TRBJ1-3; D unclear. Trimming took 1 base from V and 0 from J, leaving 7 bases between them. The CDR3 length is 15 residues. The germline gives CDR1 MGHRA, CDR2 YSYEKL. In nucleotides, the CDR3 is TGCGCCAGCAGCCAAGCCCTCGGCTCTGGAAACACCATATATTTT. This sequence encodes CASSQALGSGNTIYF.

The genes are TRBV10-2 and TRBJ2-1, with D perhaps matching TRBD2 (6 bases). The V gene's germline CDR1 is WSHSY and CDR2 SAAADI. The V end was cut by 6 bases, the J end by 8 bases, with 17 bases between. This CDR3 contains 14 residues. CDR3 protein: CASSLGLAFDEQFF. The CDR3, as DNA: TGCGCCAGCAGCTTGGGACTCGCCTTCGATGAGCAGTTCTTC.

This clone was counted a few times. The chain employs TRBV4-1 and TRBJ1-3; no clear D. From germline, CDR1 is MGHRA and CDR2 YSYEKL. V lost 0 bases to trimming and J lost 4 bases, with 10 bases between them. The CDR3 has 15 residues. In nucleotides, the CDR3 is TGCGCCAGCAGCCAAGATGGAGGAGGCGGAAACACCATATATTTT. It is translated as CASSQDGGGGNTIYF.

The chain has TRBV6-1 and TRBJ1-5, with D possibly being TRBD1 (6 bases). Trimming removed 7 bases at V and 2 bases at J, with 15 bases between. The V gene's germline CDR1 is MNHNS and CDR2 SASEGT. This CDR3 has 15 residues. The CDR3 loop reads CASTDGGRGNQPQHF. CDR3 DNA: TGTGCCAGCACCGACGGGGGGCGAGGCAATCAGCCCCAGCATTTT.

V usage is TRBV7-9 and J usage is TRBJ1-1, with a weak D call TRBD1 (6 bases). The V gene lost 1 base and the J gene lost 0 bases, with 15 bases spanning the gap. This CDR3 contains 17 residues. Germline assignment: CDR1 SEHNR and CDR2 FQNEAQ (reference sequence). The CDR3 reads CASSLDGGLTMNTEAFF. CDR3 coding DNA: TGTGCCAGCAGCTTAGACGGGGGGCTGACCATGAACACTGAAGCTTTCTTT.

V and J are TRBV14 and TRBJ1-6; the D gene is possibly TRBD1 (5 bases). Germline V CDR1 and CDR2: SGHDN, FVKESK. Trimming cost V 0 bases and J 10 bases, with 10 bases left between them. CDR3 length: 14 amino acids. CDR3 sequence (DNA): TGTGCCAGCAGCCAAGAAGGGCGGGGGTCACCCCTCCACTTT. This gives the protein CASSQEGRGSPLHF.

The V call is TRBV6-5, the J call TRBJ1-4, with TRBD1 identical over 8 bases. Germline assignment: CDR1 MNHEY and CDR2 SVGAGI. This CDR3 is 14 amino acids long. V lost 5 bases to trimming and J lost 5 bases; unmatched junction nucleotides: 4. CDR3 in DNA: TGTGCCAGCAGTCAAAGACAGGGGAATGAAAAACTGTTTTTT. This translates into CASSQRQGNEKLFF.

This chain uses TRBV27 with TRBJ1-1; D gene unclear. Germline V gene sequence: CDR1 MNHEY, CDR2 SMNVEV (reference sequence). The CDR3 extends over 13 amino acids. V shed 3 bases and J shed 10 bases, with 15 bases lying between them. The CDR3 DNA sequence: TGTGCCAGCAGTTTTGTTCGGGGATTAGGAGCTTTCTTT. It specifies CASSFVRGLGAFF.

This clone has more than one count but fewer than ten. This chain connects TRBV2 to TRBJ1-3; perhaps TRBD1 as D (6 bases). V was cut by 1 base and J by 6 bases, with 7 bases left in between. The length of the CDR3 is 13 residues. Germline V CDR1 and CDR2: SNHLY, FYNNEI. CDR3 sequence (DNA): TGTGCCAGCAGTGAAGACAGGGTAAACACCATATATTTT. The encoded protein is CASSEDRVNTIYF.

The rearrangement joins TRBV5-1 to TRBJ2-5; D gene uncertain. The germline CDR1 and CDR2 sequences are SGHRS and YFSETQ. This CDR3 has 14 amino acids. Trimming left V 0 bases short and J 1 base short, with 7 bases between. CDR3 bases: TGCGCCAGCAGCTTGGATCGGAGCCAAGAGACCCAGTACTTC. Its translation: CASSLDRSQETQYF.

The rearrangement joins TRBV9 to TRBJ2-1; 10 bases agree with TRBD2. This CDR3 has 12 amino acids. With 3 bases clipped from V and 15 bases from J, the junction kept 6 bases outside the gene matches. Germline-derived CDR1 and CDR2 are SGDLS and YYNGEE. CDR3 sequence reads: CASSGISGRTFF. DNA of the CDR3: TGTGCCAGCAGCGGGATTAGCGGGAGGACGTTCTTC. Together with reference TRBV9 and TRBJ2-1, the CDR3 gives the full variable domain: DSGVTQTPKHLITATGQRVTLRCSPRSGDLSVYWYQQSLDQGLQFLIQYYNGEERAKGNILERFSAQQFPDLHSELNLSSLELGDSALYFCASSGISGRTFFGPGTRLTVL.

The chain is built from TRBV30 and TRBJ1-2; D uncertain. CDR1 GTSNPN and CDR2 SVGIG come from the germline V gene (reference sequence). The CDR3 is made up of 12 amino acids. The germline V and J ends were trimmed by 1 base and 6 bases, with 9 bases remaining between them. The CDR3 coding sequence is TGTGCCTGGAGTGCCTTTCGTGATGGCTACACCTTC. Its translation: CAWSAFRDGYTF.

The chain is built from TRBV11-2 and TRBJ2-6; D unclear. V was shortened by 1 base and J by 3 bases, with 7 bases between the two germline ends. The CDR3 extends over 15 amino acids. Germline V lookup: CDR1 SGHAT, CDR2 FQNNGV. The CDR3 protein is CASSLVPVGANVLTF. The DNA for the CDR3 is TGTGCCAGCAGCTTAGTGCCGGTTGGGGCCAACGTCCTGACTTTC.

The chain employs TRBV18 and TRBJ2-7, with 8 bases aligning to TRBD2. V lost 6 bases to trimming and J lost 2 bases; unmatched junction nucleotides: 6. Germline V CDR1 and CDR2: KGHSH, LQKENI. CDR3 length: 14 residues. This CDR3 reads CASSPPGGTYEQYF. The DNA of the CDR3 is TGTGCCAGCTCCCCTCCGGGGGGGACCTACGAGCAGTACTTC.

The V and J genes are TRBV27 and TRBJ2-7; D possibly corresponds to TRBD1 (5 bases). Germline values: CDR1 MNHEY, CDR2 SMNVEV (reference sequence). The CDR3 is 13 residues long. Between the trimmed V and J ends, which lost 3 bases and 3 bases, there was a span of 9 bases. The CDR3 spells CASSLVQGYEQYF. In DNA form, the CDR3 reads TGTGCCAGCAGTTTGGTCCAGGGCTACGAGCAGTACTTC.

V is TRBV2 and J is TRBJ1-5; D uncertain. CDR1 SNHLY and CDR2 FYNNEI come from the germline V gene. The CDR3 sequence is 16 residues long. Trimming removed 3 bases at V and 1 base at J, with 13 bases between. Written as DNA, the CDR3 is TGTGCCAGCAGTGATTGGGTCTCGGGGAGCAATCAGCCCCAGCATTTT. Its translation: CASSDWVSGSNQPQHF.

The V call is TRBV7-9, the J call TRBJ2-7, with TRBD1 matching over 9 bases. Germline CDR1 SEHNR, CDR2 FQNEAQ (reference sequence). The CDR3 totals 16 residues. V was pared by 5 bases and J by 5 bases, with 13 bases of the junction left unmatched. The CDR3 nucleotides are TGTGCCAGCAGCCCGGGACAGGGCCAACCCGTACACGAGCAGTACTTC. The encoded protein is CASSPGQGQPVHEQYF.

The DNA for the CDR3 is TGTGCCAGCAGTCGACGGACAGGGGGCGGAACTGAAGCTTTCTTT. Translated, it gives CASSRRTGGGTEAFF. The chain links TRBV6-5 to TRBJ1-1, with 11 bases identical to TRBD1. The germline gives CDR1 MNHEY, CDR2 SVGAGI. The CDR3 runs 15 residues. Trimming removed 5 bases from V and 5 bases from J; junction bases left unmatched: 7.

V is TRBV19 and J is TRBJ2-4; no clear D gene. This CDR3 region has 13 residues. Germline V gives CDR1 LNHDA, CDR2 SQIVND (reference sequence). V lost 5 bases to trimming and J lost 2 bases, with 7 bases between them. The CDR3 bases are TGTGCCAGTAGTTGGCAGACCAAAAACATTCAGTACTTC. Its translation: CASSWQTKNIQYF.

CDR3 DNA sequence: TGTGCCAGCAGGAGTCCGACAGGGACCTTATCGGCTTTCTTT. It codes for CASRSPTGTLSAFF. V and J are TRBV28 and TRBJ1-1, with 7 nucleotides matching TRBD1. V was clipped by 6 bases and J by 11 bases; unmatched bases: 15. This CDR3 contains 14 residues. The germline gives CDR1 MDHEN, CDR2 SYDVKM. Full variable domain (outside the CDR3, taken from reference TRBV28 and TRBJ1-1): DVKVTQSSRYLVKRTGEKVFLECVQDMDHENMFWYRQDPGLGLRLIYFSYDVKMKEKGDIPEGYSVSREKKERFSLILESASTNQTSMYLCASRSPTGTLSAFFGQGTRLTVV.

The chain is built from TRBV28 and TRBJ1-5; D unresolved. CDR1 is MDHEN and CDR2 is SYDVKM in the germline V gene. Deletions cut 7 bases from V and 9 bases from J, with 22 bases between. The CDR3 has 15 residues. The CDR3 protein is CASTPLQPGPGPQHF. In nucleotides, the CDR3 is TGTGCCAGCACCCCCCTTCAGCCTGGCCCGGGGCCCCAGCATTTT.

This clone was found once. The chain employs TRBV5-1 and TRBJ2-2; 7 nucleotides line up with TRBD2. With V trimmed by 6 bases and J by 8 bases, 10 bases remained unmatched. Germline loops: CDR1 SGHRS, CDR2 YFSETQ. This CDR3 is built from 14 residues. CDR3 in amino acids: CASISGNAVGELFF. DNA of the CDR3: TGCGCCAGCATAAGCGGGAATGCGGTAGGGGAGCTGTTTTTT.

J is TRBJ2-1 and V is TRBV7-9; 10 nucleotides match TRBD2. V lost 5 bases and J lost 2; bases outside the gene matches: 3. This CDR3 has 15 amino acids. CDR1 is SEHNR and CDR2 is FQNEAQ in the germline V gene (reference sequence). CDR3 region: CASSRSGGPYNEQFF. Written as DNA, the CDR3 is TGTGCCAGCAGCCGTAGCGGGGGGCCCTACAATGAGCAGTTCTTC.

This chain connects TRBV4-2 to TRBJ1-5, with 9 positions matching TRBD1. The CDR3 has 16 amino acids. The V gene's germline CDR1 is LGHNA and CDR2 YNFKEQ. The V and J ends lost 4 bases and 5 bases, in that order; junction bases with no gene match: 9. The CDR3 coding sequence is TGTGCCAGCAGCCGGGCTGGGACAGGGCGGGATCAGCCCCAGCATTTT. Amino acid sequence: CASSRAGTGRDQPQHF.

The V gene is TRBV4-1, the J gene TRBJ1-1; tentatively, D is TRBD1 (5 bases). There are 15 residues in the CDR3. The germline V gene has CDR1 MGHRA and CDR2 YSYEKL. V dropped 4 bases and J dropped 4 bases, with 16 bases sitting between them. The CDR3 DNA is TGCGCCAGCAGCCCCTCACAGGTTAGGGGCACTGAAGCTTTCTTT. Protein: CASSPSQVRGTEAFF.

The chain carries TRBV6-6 and TRBJ2-7, with 10 bases lining up with TRBD2. Germline V gene lookup returns CDR1 MNHNY and CDR2 SVGAGI (reference sequence). After removal of 6 bases from V and 4 bases from J, the junction contained 9 bases not matched to a gene. The CDR3 is 15 residues long. The chain's CDR3 is CASRTGTSERYEQYF. CDR3 bases: TGTGCCAGCAGGACCGGGACTAGCGAGCGATACGAGCAGTACTTC.

The chain recombines TRBV5-4 with TRBJ2-5, with 10 nucleotides matching TRBD1. The germline V gene encodes CDR1 SGHNT and CDR2 YYREEE (reference sequence). J was trimmed by 4 bases and V by 5 bases; bases with no gene match: 5. The CDR3 sequence is 14 residues long. The CDR3 region is CASRPDRGRETQYF. CDR3 in DNA: TGTGCCAGCAGACCAGACAGGGGGCGAGAGACCCAGTACTTC.

The chain is built from TRBV29-1 and TRBJ1-1; D is possibly TRBD1 (5 bases). V lost 5 bases and J 0 bases, leaving 10 bases between the germline ends. Germline V CDR1 and CDR2: SQVTM, ANQGSEA. CDR3 length: 13 residues. The CDR3 coding sequence is TGCAGCGTTAGGGGTCTGATGAACACTGAAGCTTTCTTT. Protein sequence: CSVRGLMNTEAFF.

The genes are TRBV30 and TRBJ2-4, with a tentative D call TRBD2 (6 bases). The V end was cut by 1 base, the J end by 4 bases, with 14 bases between. Germline-derived CDR1 and CDR2 are GTSNPN and SVGIG (reference sequence). CDR3 length: 15 amino acids. CDR3 in DNA: TGTGCCTGGAGTGCGGACGGGGGAATTAAAAACATTCAGTACTTC. Its translation is CAWSADGGIKNIQYF.

The V and J genes are TRBV27 and TRBJ1-5, with D perhaps matching TRBD1 (5 bases). Trimming left V 3 bases short and J 6 bases short, with 12 bases between. The germline V gene has CDR1 MNHEY and CDR2 SMNVEV (reference sequence). The CDR3 sequence is 14 residues long. DNA of the CDR3: TGTGCCAGCAGTTTGAAGACAGCCACTCAGCCCCAGCATTTT. It yields the protein CASSLKTATQPQHF.

The DNA of the CDR3 is TGTGCCAGCAGTCCTCGTTCCTACGAGCAGTACTTC. This gives the protein CASSPRSYEQYF. V and J are TRBV27 and TRBJ2-7; D unresolved. This CDR3 region has 12 residues. In germline, CDR1 is MNHEY, CDR2 SMNVEV (reference sequence). The ends were cut back, 5 bases at V and 1 base at J, with 6 bases in the middle.

This clone appeared a single time. The chain has TRBV7-9 and TRBJ2-7; TRBD2 is a possible D gene (5 bases). CDR1 is SEHNR and CDR2 is FQNEAQ in the germline V gene (reference sequence). This CDR3 is built from 13 residues. Trimming removed 4 bases from V and 3 bases from J, with 10 bases in between. The CDR3 reads CASSSGLNYEQYF. In DNA, the CDR3 is TGTGCCAGCAGCTCCGGACTTAACTACGAGCAGTACTTC.